This entry lists 16 T cell receptor beta chains sequenced from one sample in a study of cytomegalovirus exposure and HLA in healthy donors. Assay used: immunoSEQ multiplex PCR; TCRdb lists only in-frame clones, some missing. The repertoire holds about 130,000 clones, with around nine tenths as singletons. Sequences were obtained from PBMCs. The receptors originated from a man between 25 and 39 years old in good health and CMV-seronegative.

The genes are TRBV7-2 and TRBJ2-5; tentatively, D is TRBD1 (6 bases). CDR1 is SGHTA, CDR2 FQGNSA, per germline. Trimming took 2 bases from V and 2 from J, leaving 12 bases between them. The CDR3 is 15 residues long. The CDR3 DNA is TGTGCCAGCAGCTTAATACAGGGCAAACAAGAGACCCAGTACTTC. Its translation is CASSLIQGKQETQYF.

This clone came up a few times. V usage is TRBV5-1 and J usage is TRBJ2-5, with TRBD2 identical over 8 bases. Trimming took 0 bases from V and 2 from J; bases not matched to a gene: 3. Germline-derived CDR1 and CDR2 are SGHRS and YFSETQ. The CDR3 runs to 15 residues. The DNA for the CDR3 is TGCGCCAGCAGCTTGGGGGGCGGGAGGCAAGAGACCCAGTACTTC. The encoded protein is CASSLGGGRQETQYF. The whole variable domain, remainder taken from reference TRBV5-1 and TRBJ2-5, is KAGVTQTPRYLIKTRGQQVTLSCSPISGHRSVSWYQQTPGQGLQFLFEYFSETQRNKGNFPGRFSGRQFSNSRSEMNVSTLELGDSALYLCASSLGGGRQETQYFGPGTRLLVL.

V and J are TRBV23-1 and TRBJ2-2; D not resolved. TRBV23-1 is known as an ORF, though its function is uncertain. The length of the CDR3 is 21 residues. Trimming stripped 3 bases from V and 0 bases from J, with 26 bases between. DNA of the CDR3: TGCGCCAGCAGTCAGTACACCCGACACATGCTCCCTTTCGCGAACACCGGGGAGCTGTTTTTT. The encoded protein is CASSQYTRHMLPFANTGELFF.

This clone has a handful of counts. The V gene is TRBV2, the J gene TRBJ1-4; TRBD1 agrees at 11 bases. V lost 6 bases and J lost 5; bases outside the gene matches: 2. This CDR3 has 14 residues. The germline V gene has CDR1 SNHLY and CDR2 FYNNEI. CDR3 sequence: CASSGDRGNEKLFF. CDR3 sequence (DNA): TGTGCCAGCAGCGGGGACAGGGGGAATGAAAAACTGTTTTTT.

The chain has TRBV27 and TRBJ1-5, with TRBD1 matching over 7 bases. This CDR3 has 13 residues. V dropped 6 bases and J dropped 6; count of bases not matched to a gene: 5. Germline V lookup: CDR1 MNHEY, CDR2 SMNVEV (reference sequence). In DNA, the CDR3 is TGTGCCAGCAGATCGACAGGGAGTCAGCCCCAGCATTTT. Translating gives CASRSTGSQPQHF.

The chain joins TRBV5-5 to TRBJ2-4, with 7 bases identical to TRBD2. CDR1 is SGHKS, CDR2 YYEKEE, per germline (reference sequence). Losses at the gene ends were 2 bases for V and 8 bases for J; bases not matched to a gene: 7. This CDR3 is 14 amino acids long. The CDR3 region is CASSFREGLDIQYF. The CDR3 DNA follows: TGTGCCAGCAGCTTTAGGGAGGGATTGGACATTCAGTACTTC.

This clone was seen once. The chain employs TRBV9 and TRBJ2-2; D gene uncertain. CDR1 is SGDLS and CDR2 is YYNGEE in the germline V gene. The CDR3 runs 15 residues. V was shortened by 3 bases and J by 4 bases, with 13 bases between the two germline ends. CDR3 DNA: TGTGCCAGCAGCGCTTACTCCGGGTTCACCGGGGAGCTGTTTTTT. Translation gives CASSAYSGFTGELFF.

The rearrangement uses TRBV7-8 and TRBJ2-3, with 7 nucleotides matching TRBD2. There are 14 residues in the CDR3. V lost 5 bases, J lost 6 bases, and 8 bases stayed unmatched. Germline V gene sequence: CDR1 SGHVS, CDR2 FQNEAQ. This CDR3 reads CASSVWVGGDTQYF. CDR3 DNA sequence: TGTGCCAGCAGCGTGTGGGTGGGGGGGGATACGCAGTATTTT. The full variable domain, in which reference TRBV7-8 and TRBJ2-3 provide the parts outside the CDR3, is GAGVSQSPRYKVAKRGQDVALRCDPISGHVSLFWYQQALGQGPEFLTYFQNEAQLDKSGLPSDRFFAERPEGSVSTLKIQRTQQEDSAVYLCASSVWVGGDTQYFGPGTRLTVL.

This sequence joins TRBV5-4 and TRBJ1-1, with TRBD1 as a possible D gene (5 bases). The CDR3 runs to 13 residues. Deletions cut 4 bases from V and 2 bases from J, with 9 bases between. Per the germline V gene, CDR1 is SGHNT and CDR2 is YYREEE (reference sequence). The chain's CDR3 is CASSLQGNTEAFF. The DNA of the CDR3 is TGTGCCAGCAGCCTTCAGGGAAACACTGAAGCTTTCTTT.

The rearrangement joins TRBV10-2 to TRBJ2-6, with 12 bases identical to TRBD1. The CDR3 consists of 17 residues. Germline lookup yields CDR1 WSHSY and CDR2 SAAADI. V was clipped by 6 bases and J by 4 bases; unmatched bases: 7. CDR3 coding DNA: TGCGCCAGCAGGCCGGGACAGGGGGCCGCCGGGGCCAACGTCCTGACTTTC. Amino acid sequence: CASRPGQGAAGANVLTF.

The chain carries TRBV5-1 and TRBJ1-6, with TRBD1 matching 7 bases. J gave up 7 bases and V 4 bases, and 11 bases lay outside the gene matches. The CDR3 loop spans 16 amino acids. From germline, CDR1 is SGHRS and CDR2 YFSETQ. CDR3 in DNA: TGCGCCAGCAGCCAAAGCACCGGGACAGCGAATTCACCCCTCCACTTT. It yields the protein CASSQSTGTANSPLHF.

The chain carries TRBV27 and TRBJ1-1; no clear D. The CDR3 totals 14 residues. The V end lost 4 bases, the J end lost 0 bases, and 9 bases lay between the germline ends. CDR1 is MNHEY, CDR2 SMNVEV, per germline (reference sequence). The CDR3 region has the DNA TGTGCCAGCAGTTCGAGGGCATTGAACACTGAAGCTTTCTTT. Translation gives CASSSRALNTEAFF.

V usage is TRBV5-1 and J usage is TRBJ2-7; D might be TRBD1 (6 bases). The CDR3 consists of 14 residues. Trimming pared 0 bases from V and 3 bases from J, leaving 10 bases between. Germline lookup yields CDR1 SGHRS and CDR2 YFSETQ. The CDR3 nucleotides are TGCGCCAGCAGCTTGGGGCAGGGGCGCTACGAGCAGTACTTC. It is translated as CASSLGQGRYEQYF.

The chain carries TRBV5-4 and TRBJ1-1; D ambiguous. The germline CDR1 and CDR2 sequences are SGHNT and YYREEE (reference sequence). The ends were cut back, 0 bases at V and 6 bases at J, with 6 bases in the middle. The CDR3 has 12 residues. CDR3 region: CASSLGYSEAFF. CDR3 DNA: TGTGCCAGCAGCTTGGGTTACTCTGAAGCTTTCTTT.

The V and J genes are TRBV28 and TRBJ1-2, with 10 bases matching TRBD1. The CDR3 extends over 13 amino acids. CDR1 is MDHEN, CDR2 SYDVKM, per germline. The trim removed 8 bases at V and 8 bases at J, leaving 8 bases unmatched. The CDR3 here is CASAGTGVGGYTF. CDR3 bases: TGTGCCAGCGCCGGGACAGGGGTTGGCGGCTACACCTTC.

J is TRBJ2-1 and V is TRBV4-3; 8 bases fit TRBD2. V lost 0 bases and J lost 7; bases outside the gene matches: 8. Germline V gene lookup returns CDR1 LGHNA and CDR2 YSLEER. The CDR3 has 16 residues. Here the CDR3 reads CASSQDNGQRGNEQFF. For the CDR3, the DNA is TGCGCCAGCAGCCAAGATAACGGACAGCGGGGGAATGAGCAGTTCTTC.